The source of this TCR beta chain is a study of T cells in Graves' hyperthyroidism and ophthalmopathy (dated by TCRdb to the late 2010s). For the study in its entirety: To identify TCR V-J signatures that set the groups apart, the researchers used a discovery cohort of more than 95 patients, made up of under 50 with Graves' ophthalmopathy and 55 to 65 with stable Graves' hyperthyroidism. Thyroid tissue and blood T-cell repertoires from more than five Graves' hyperthyroidism patients were also compared in the study. The paper reports TCR Vbeta CDR3 sequencing of approximately 140 peripheral blood samples: over 40 ophthalmopathy, approximately 74 hyperthyroidism and some 17 progressor patients. The 75 to 100 discovery patients were randomly divided into training and test sets at a 7:3 ratio. Following sampling, methimazole starting at 30 mg daily was given to hyperthyroidism patients, and high-dose intravenous methylprednisolone was given to ophthalmopathy patients. Whether ophthalmopathy could be predicted prospectively was tested in an independent validation cohort made up of under 20 hyperthyroidism patients plus 17 patients who later progressed to ophthalmopathy.

General conclusions and limits of the study: In validation, the model predicted progression to ophthalmopathy with approximately 71% sensitivity and approximately 78% specificity, a median of 6.5 months before onset. No statistical method was used to fix the sample size in advance, and group allocation was not hidden from the investigators. Most expanded thyroid clonotypes (frequency above 0.001) were also found in blood, which suggests that blood repertoires may mirror thyroid immune responses. A 13 V-J signature model separated ophthalmopathy from stable hyperthyroidism, with approximately 87% sensitivity and roughly 84% specificity in cross-validation and 80%/75% in testing.

TCR beta CDR3 regions were amplified from RNA transcripts. The first round of RT-PCR for the TCR CDR3 was performed with the HTBI primer set and the Qiagen OneStep RT-PCR kit. A second multiplex PCR round built the libraries, followed by size selection and purification. Libraries were sequenced paired-end with 100 bp reads on an Illumina HiSeq2000. As for the original processing: SOAPnuke was used to process the raw data, with reads discarded if the reads contained adapters or uncalled bases, had a mean Phred below 15, or lacked an exact constant-primer or identifier match. High-quality paired reads were merged with COPE v1.2.5, and unique nucleotide sequences were defined as clonotypes. MiTCR v1.1 was used to align clonotypes to the IMGT TRBV, TRBD and TRBJ reference segments. The analysis included only V-J combinations with a frequency above 0.0001, which together covered approximately 99% of the repertoires. The TCS score was defined as the ratio of F50 (clonal expansion) to E x V (chaos), calculated using BLOSUM62-based TCRdist between CDR3 peptides within each V-J. Welch's t-statistics and random forest reduced around 550 V-J features to about 12, which were used in a naive Bayes classifier (R e1071). Thyroid-blood repertoire similarity was quantified with the Morisita-Horn index. TCRdb handled the public reads itself, with Q25 trimming in fastp and clone calling in MiXCR, and kept productive beta chains. Merged by CDR3 protein, the rows form single entries marked with the most common genes and DNA. Clone size and V and J calls follow TCRdb, not the original study. This sample lists 500,000 to 750,000 distinct CDR3 sequences; around 46% were detected once. Approximately 7.5% of the sample goes to the ten largest clones.

Stable Graves' hyperthyroidism was defined as the absence of progression to ophthalmopathy over 18 months of follow-up. Hyperthyroidism patients were newly diagnosed, had a disease duration of under 2 months, and were aged 18 to 65 years. Patients with uncontrolled infections, other autoimmune diseases, pregnancy or lactation were excluded. Clinical symptoms, serum thyroxine and TRAb, thyroid ultrasound, and orbital computed tomography formed the basis for the diagnoses. Total RNA was extracted with Trizol reagent, and quality was checked on an Agilent 2100 Bioanalyzer. Points on this clonotype: The specificity of this receptor is unknown. A much more abundant neighbour one base away suggests this may be a read error.

This TCR came from a woman younger than 30 with Graves' hyperthyroidism. The sample was peripheral blood or thyroid tissue (not recorded which).

The nucleotide sequence reads as follows: TGTGCCTGGAGTAAAGGGTTGGCCCTTGAAGCTTTCTTT. It is translated as CAWSKGLALEAFF. This sequence uses TRBV25-1 and TRBJ1-1; a confident D gene designation cannot be given. The germline V gene gives CDR1 as MGHDK and CDR2 as SYGVNS. The CDR3 has 13 amino acids, counting the end cysteine and phenylalanine. Kept here is only the CDR3 DNA, which spans 39 bases and is read in frame from base 1. Trimming costs V 11 bases and J 7 bases, and their ends lie 20 bases apart.